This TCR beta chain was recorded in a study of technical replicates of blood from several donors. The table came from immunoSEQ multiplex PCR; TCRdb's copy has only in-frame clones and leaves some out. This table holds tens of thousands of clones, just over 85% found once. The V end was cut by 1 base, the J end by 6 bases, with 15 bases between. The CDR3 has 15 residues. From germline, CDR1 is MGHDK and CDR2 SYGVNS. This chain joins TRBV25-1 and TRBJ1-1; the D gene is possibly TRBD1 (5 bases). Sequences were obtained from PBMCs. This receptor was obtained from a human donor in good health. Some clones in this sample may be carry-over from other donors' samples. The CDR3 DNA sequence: TGTGCCAGCAGTGAATTGAGAGGCAGGGCTGCTGAAGCTTTCTTT. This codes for CASSELRGRAAEAFF. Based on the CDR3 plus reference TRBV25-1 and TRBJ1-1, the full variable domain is EADIYQTPRYLVIGTGKKITLECSQTMGHDKMYWYQQDPGMELHLIHYSYGVNSTEKGDLSSESTVSRIRTEHFPLTLESARPSHTSQYLCASSELRGRAAEAFFGQGTRLTVV.